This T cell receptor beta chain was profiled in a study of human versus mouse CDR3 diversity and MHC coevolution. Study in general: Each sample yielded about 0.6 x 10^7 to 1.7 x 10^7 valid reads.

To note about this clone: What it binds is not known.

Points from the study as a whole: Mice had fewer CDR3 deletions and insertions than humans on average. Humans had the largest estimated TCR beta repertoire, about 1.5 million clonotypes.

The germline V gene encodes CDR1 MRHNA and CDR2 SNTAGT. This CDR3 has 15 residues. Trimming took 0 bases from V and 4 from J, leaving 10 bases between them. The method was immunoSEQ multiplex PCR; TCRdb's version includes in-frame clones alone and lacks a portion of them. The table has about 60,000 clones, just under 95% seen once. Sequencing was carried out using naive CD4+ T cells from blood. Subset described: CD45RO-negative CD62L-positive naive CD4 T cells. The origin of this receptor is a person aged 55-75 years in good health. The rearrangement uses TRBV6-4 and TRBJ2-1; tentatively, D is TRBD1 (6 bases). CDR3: CASSDSGQGYNEQFF. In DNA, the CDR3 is TGTGCCAGCAGTGACTCGGGGCAGGGGTACAATGAGCAGTTCTTC.